Listed below are T cell receptor beta chains from one sample, sequenced in a study of blood T cell repertoires in COVID-19. Clones were read by immunoSEQ multiplex PCR, and TCRdb kept only the in-frame ones, dropping some. Among about 56,000 clones listed, roughly nine tenths were seen once. Material for sequencing was peripheral blood. The receptors shown here come from a woman aged 55-70 years with COVID-19, enrolled during active disease. Both conserved end residues are part of each CDR3. A D gene is named only where the DNA matches it firmly. Size tells how often a clone was seen (once, few, many) or the class of an expanded clone, and some rows leave it out.

>TRBV30|TRBD2|TRBJ2-3|-|15
CAWSKLAGAIDTQYF
TGTGCCTGGAGCAAACTAGCGGGAGCCATAGATACGCAGTATTTT
>TRBV19|TRBD1|TRBJ2-7|-|14
CASSIGTGAYEQYF
TGTGCCAGTAGTATTGGGACAGGGGCCTACGAGCAGTACTTC
>TRBV7-9|-|TRBJ2-7|-|14
CASSPVSLSYEQYF
TGTGCCAGCAGCCCGGTCTCCCTATCATACGAGCAGTACTTC
>TRBV4-2|TRBD1|TRBJ2-1|-|16
CASSLQTGPGYNEQFF
TGTGCCAGCAGCCTACAGACAGGGCCGGGGTACAATGAGCAGTTCTTC
>TRBV11-3|TRBD1|TRBJ1-2|-|14
CASSSPGQGYGYTF
TGTGCCAGCAGCTCCCCGGGACAGGGGTATGGCTACACCTTC
>TRBV6-1|TRBD2|TRBJ2-1|once|15
CASSDLGGVEGEQFF
TGTGCCAGCAGTGACCTTGGGGGGGTCGAGGGTGAGCAGTTCTTC
>TRBV19|-|TRBJ2-1|-|11
CASPSYNEQFF
TGTGCCAGTCCATCCTACAATGAGCAGTTCTTC
>TRBV5-4|-|TRBJ2-7|-|17
CASSLRIVGPDSYEQYF
TGTGCCAGCAGCTTGAGAATTGTGGGCCCCGACTCCTACGAGCAGTACTTC
>TRBV5-1|-|TRBJ2-7|-|13
CASSSSFGYEQYF
TGCGCCAGCAGCTCTAGTTTCGGCTACGAGCAGTACTTC
>TRBV27|-|TRBJ1-2|-|13
CASRENLNYGYTF
TGTGCCAGCCGGGAAAACCTTAACTATGGCTACACCTTC
>TRBV14|TRBD1|TRBJ1-2|-|14
CASSHGQGYYGYTF
TGTGCCAGCAGCCACGGACAGGGATACTATGGCTACACCTTC
>TRBV3-1/TRBV3-2|-|TRBJ1-1|once|16
CASKPSDLGRGPEAFF
TGTGCCAGCAAGCCTAGTGATCTCGGGCGGGGCCCTGAAGCTTTCTTT
>TRBV27|TRBD2|TRBJ2-2|-|16
CASSYSGVPNTGELFF
TGTGCCAGCAGTTATAGCGGGGTTCCGAACACCGGGGAGCTGTTTTTT
>TRBV19|-|TRBJ1-3|-|13
CATRDLAGNTIYF
TGTGCCACCAGGGACTTAGCTGGAAACACCATATATTTT
>TRBV5-1|TRBD2|TRBJ2-3|-|14
CASSLGLAADTQYF
TGCGCCAGCAGCCTGGGACTAGCAGCAGATACGCAGTATTTT
>TRBV5-4|-|TRBJ2-4|once|13
CASSLEGGYIQYF
TGTGCCAGCAGCTTGGAAGGGGGTTACATTCAGTACTTC
>TRBV9|-|TRBJ1-3|-|14
CASSRRGTGNTIYF
TGTGCCAGCAGCCGGCGGGGAACTGGAAACACCATATATTTT
>TRBV11-2|-|TRBJ2-7|-|13
CASSHGQPYEQYF
TGTGCCAGCAGCCATGGACAGCCCTACGAGCAGTACTTC
>TRBV6-1|-|TRBJ1-5|few|17
CASSEVYRAPGNQPQHF
TGTGCCAGCAGTGAAGTATACAGAGCCCCCGGCAATCAGCCCCAGCATTTT
>TRBV29-1|-|TRBJ2-5|-|15
CSVEVVGGVGETQYF
TGCAGCGTTGAGGTCGTTGGAGGGGTAGGAGAGACCCAGTACTTC
>TRBV10-3|TRBD1|TRBJ1-2|-|14
CAISDRQGFYGYTF
TGTGCCATCAGTGATCGACAGGGCTTCTATGGCTACACCTTC
>TRBV5-1|-|TRBJ1-2|-|15
CASSPLKGGDYGYTF
TGCGCCAGCAGCCCGCTCAAGGGGGGGGACTATGGCTACACCTTC
>TRBV6-2/TRBV6-3|TRBD1|TRBJ1-5|-|15
CASSLQGNSNQPQHF
TGTGCCAGCAGTTTACAGGGGAATAGCAATCAGCCCCAGCATTTT
>TRBV30|-|TRBJ1-1|-|11
CAWYSYTEAFF
TGTGCCTGGTACAGTTACACTGAAGCTTTCTTT
>TRBV7-9|TRBD1|TRBJ1-6|-|14
CASSSRQGGSPLHF
TGTGCCAGCAGCTCCAGACAGGGAGGTTCACCCCTCCACTTT
>TRBV10-3|TRBD2|TRBJ2-3|-|14
CATTGLALPDTQYF
TGTGCCACCACGGGACTAGCTCTACCAGATACGCAGTATTTT
>TRBV6-5|TRBD1|TRBJ1-5|-|15
CASSYSGQDNQPQHF
TGTGCCAGCAGTTACTCGGGACAGGACAATCAGCCCCAGCATTTT
>TRBV7-9|-|TRBJ2-7|-|14
CASSLSEKNYEQYF
TGTGCCAGCAGCTTAAGCGAAAAGAACTACGAGCAGTACTTC
>TRBV5-1|TRBD2|TRBJ2-3|-|19
CASSPQRGDWAQLTDTQYF
TGCGCCAGCAGCCCTCAGCGGGGGGATTGGGCCCAGCTGACAGATACGCAGTATTTT
>TRBV10-3|-|TRBJ1-3|-|14
CATGREAGANTIYF
TGTGCCACCGGGAGGGAGGCCGGGGCAAACACCATATATTTT
>TRBV27|TRBD2|TRBJ2-1|-|14
CASSPGLGYNEQFF
TGTGCCAGCAGCCCGGGACTAGGGTACAATGAGCAGTTCTTC
>TRBV5-6|-|TRBJ2-3|-|16
CASSLRGTLSTDTQYF
TGTGCCAGCAGCCTCAGGGGTACCCTAAGCACAGATACGCAGTATTTT
>TRBV9|TRBD1|TRBJ2-7|-|15
CASSVEGQGINEQYF
TGTGCCAGCAGCGTAGAAGGACAGGGAATCAACGAGCAGTACTTC
>TRBV6-5|-|TRBJ2-7|-|14
CASSYTDKSYEQYF
TGTGCCAGCAGTTACACAGATAAGTCCTACGAGCAGTACTTC
>TRBV6-1|-|TRBJ2-5|once|14
CASSEPAGWETQYF
TGTGCCAGCAGTGAACCCGCAGGGTGGGAGACCCAGTACTTC
>TRBV3-1/TRBV3-2|-|TRBJ1-1|-|15
CASSALRDMNTEAFF
TGTGCCAGCAGCGCTTTAAGAGATATGAACACTGAAGCTTTCTTT
>TRBV6-5|TRBD1|TRBJ2-7|-|13
CASRHRGVNEQYF
TGTGCCAGCAGACACAGGGGAGTCAACGAGCAGTACTTC
>TRBV5-8|-|TRBJ1-6|-|16
CASSEGGFSYNSPLHF
TGTGCCAGCAGCGAAGGAGGGTTCTCCTATAATTCACCCCTCCACTTT
>TRBV5-5|-|TRBJ2-3|-|12
CASILALDTQYF
TGTGCCAGCATACTAGCTCTGGATACGCAGTATTTT
>TRBV18|-|TRBJ2-3|-|14
CASSPSSNTDTQYF
TGTGCCAGCTCACCGAGTAGTAACACAGATACGCAGTATTTT
>TRBV24-1|-|TRBJ1-4|-|16
CATSEATGTHNEKLFF
TGTGCCACCAGTGAAGCTACCGGGACACATAATGAAAAACTGTTTTTT
>TRBV9|TRBD1|TRBJ1-6|-|15
CASSASGTDNSPLHF
TGTGCCAGCAGCGCTTCCGGGACAGATAATTCACCCCTCCACTTT
>TRBV5-4|TRBD2|TRBJ2-7|once|15
CASSFPGTSGLEQYF
TGTGCCAGCAGCTTTCCCGGGACTAGCGGGTTGGAGCAGTACTTC
>TRBV6-5|-|TRBJ1-6|-|14
CASSYTGDNSPLHF
TGTGCCAGCAGTTACACCGGAGATAATTCACCCCTCCACTTT
>TRBV11-2|TRBD2|TRBJ2-7|-|15
CASSSLPAAGGLLYF
TGTGCCAGCAGCTCCCTCCCTGCAGCGGGAGGATTGTTGTACTTC
>TRBV6-5|-|TRBJ2-1|-|13
CASSQRPYNEQFF
TGTGCCAGCAGCCAGAGGCCCTACAATGAGCAGTTCTTC
>TRBV4-1|-|TRBJ1-5|-|18
CASSQVDMGLTSNQPQHF
TGCGCCAGCAGCCAAGTGGATATGGGCCTGACTAGCAATCAGCCCCAGCATTTT